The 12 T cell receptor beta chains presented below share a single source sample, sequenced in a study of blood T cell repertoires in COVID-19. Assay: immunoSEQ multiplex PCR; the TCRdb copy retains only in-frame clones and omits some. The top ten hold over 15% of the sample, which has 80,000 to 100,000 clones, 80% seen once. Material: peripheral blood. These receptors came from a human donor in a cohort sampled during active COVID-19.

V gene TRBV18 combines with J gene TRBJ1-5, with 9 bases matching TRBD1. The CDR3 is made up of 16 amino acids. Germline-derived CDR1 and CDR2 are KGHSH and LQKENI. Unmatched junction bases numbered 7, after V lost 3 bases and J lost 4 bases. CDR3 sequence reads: CASSPPGTGRNQPQHF. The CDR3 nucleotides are TGTGCCAGCTCACCCCCCGGGACAGGGCGAAATCAGCCCCAGCATTTT.

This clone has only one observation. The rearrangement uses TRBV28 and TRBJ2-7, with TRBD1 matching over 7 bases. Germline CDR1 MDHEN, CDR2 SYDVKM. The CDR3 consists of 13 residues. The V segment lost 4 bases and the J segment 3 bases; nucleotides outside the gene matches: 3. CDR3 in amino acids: CASSWDSYYEQYF. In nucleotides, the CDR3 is TGTGCCAGCAGTTGGGACAGTTACTACGAGCAGTACTTC.

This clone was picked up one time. The CDR3 DNA sequence: TGTGCCACAGCACAGGGGAGAGAAGAGACCCAGTACTTC. Protein product: CATAQGREETQYF. The chain combines TRBV24-1 with TRBJ2-5; 7 bases agree with TRBD1. J lost 3 bases, V lost 10 bases, and 7 bases had no gene match. Germline CDR1 reads KGHDR; CDR2 reads SFDVKD. This CDR3 is built from 13 residues.

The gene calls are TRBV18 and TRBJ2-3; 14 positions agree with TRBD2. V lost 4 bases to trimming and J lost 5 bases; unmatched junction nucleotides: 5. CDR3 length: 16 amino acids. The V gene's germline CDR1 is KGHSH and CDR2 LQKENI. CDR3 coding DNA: TGTGCCAGCTCACTGGGACTAGCGGGAGCGGGAGATACGCAGTATTTT. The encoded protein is CASSLGLAGAGDTQYF.

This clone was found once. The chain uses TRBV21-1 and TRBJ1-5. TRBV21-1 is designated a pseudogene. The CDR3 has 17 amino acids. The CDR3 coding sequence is TGTGCCAGCAGCAAAGAAGGGACTGCCCTAAGCAATCAGCCCCAGCATTTT. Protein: CASSKEGTALSNQPQHF.

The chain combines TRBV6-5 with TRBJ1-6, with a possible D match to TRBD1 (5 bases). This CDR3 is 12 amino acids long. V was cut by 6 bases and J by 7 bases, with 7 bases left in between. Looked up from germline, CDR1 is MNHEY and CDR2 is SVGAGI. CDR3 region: CASSKGNSPLHF. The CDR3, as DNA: TGTGCCAGCAGCAAGGGGAATTCACCCCTCCACTTT.

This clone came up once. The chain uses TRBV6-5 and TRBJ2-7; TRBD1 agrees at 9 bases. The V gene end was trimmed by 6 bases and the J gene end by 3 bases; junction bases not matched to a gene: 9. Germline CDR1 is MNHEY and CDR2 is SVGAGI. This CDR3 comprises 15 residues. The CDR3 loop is CASRPGGQGYYEQYF. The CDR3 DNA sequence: TGTGCCAGCAGACCCGGAGGACAGGGGTACTACGAGCAGTACTTC.

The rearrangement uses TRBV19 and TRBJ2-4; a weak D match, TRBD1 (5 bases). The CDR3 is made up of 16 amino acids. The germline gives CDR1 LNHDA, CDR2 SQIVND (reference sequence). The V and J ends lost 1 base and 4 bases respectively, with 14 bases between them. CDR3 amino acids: CASSIGPGQGKNIQYF. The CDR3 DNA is TGTGCCAGTAGTATAGGGCCAGGGCAGGGAAAAAACATTCAGTACTTC.

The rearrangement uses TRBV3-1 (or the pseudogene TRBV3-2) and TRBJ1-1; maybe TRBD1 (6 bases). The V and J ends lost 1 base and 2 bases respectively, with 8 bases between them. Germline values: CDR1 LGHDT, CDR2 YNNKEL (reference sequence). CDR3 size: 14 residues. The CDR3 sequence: CASSQGQANTEAFF. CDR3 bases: TGTGCCAGCAGCCAAGGACAGGCTAACACTGAAGCTTTCTTT.

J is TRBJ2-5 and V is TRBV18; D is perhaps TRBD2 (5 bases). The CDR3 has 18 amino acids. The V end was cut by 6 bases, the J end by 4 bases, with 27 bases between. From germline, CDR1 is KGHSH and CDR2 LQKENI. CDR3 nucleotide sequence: TGTGCCAGCTCCCTCTCCCTGCTTACTCGGTCGGGGTCAGAGACCCAGTACTTC. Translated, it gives CASSLSLLTRSGSETQYF. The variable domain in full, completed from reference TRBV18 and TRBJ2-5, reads NAGVMQNPRHLVRRRGQEARLRCSPMKGHSHVYWYRQLPEEGLKFMVYLQKENIIDESGMPKERFSAEFPKEGPSILRIQQVVRGDSAAYFCASSLSLLTRSGSETQYFGPGTRLLVL.

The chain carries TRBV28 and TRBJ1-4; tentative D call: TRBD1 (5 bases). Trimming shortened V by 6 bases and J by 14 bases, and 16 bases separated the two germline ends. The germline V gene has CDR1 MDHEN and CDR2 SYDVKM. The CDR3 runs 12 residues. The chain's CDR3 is CASRVREGRLFF. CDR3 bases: TGTGCCAGCAGGGTCAGGGAGGGAAGGCTGTTTTTT. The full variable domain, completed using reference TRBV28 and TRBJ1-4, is DVKVTQSSRYLVKRTGEKVFLECVQDMDHENMFWYRQDPGLGLRLIYFSYDVKMKEKGDIPEGYSVSREKKERFSLILESASTNQTSMYLCASRVREGRLFFGSGTQLSVL.

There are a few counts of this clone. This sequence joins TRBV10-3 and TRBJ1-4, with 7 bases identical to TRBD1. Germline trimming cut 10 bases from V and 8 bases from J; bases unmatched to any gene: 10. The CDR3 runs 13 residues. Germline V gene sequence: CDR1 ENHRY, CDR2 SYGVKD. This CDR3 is CATNRDRPEKLFF. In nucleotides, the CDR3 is TGTGCCACCAACCGGGACAGACCAGAAAAACTGTTTTTT.